A single sample is the source of the 9 T cell receptor beta chains below, sequenced in a study of technical replicates of blood from a few donors. Sequenced by immunoSEQ multiplex PCR; TCRdb stores in-frame clones only, minus some. The profile shows 45,000 to 55,000 clones, approximately 94% of them singletons. The sequencing input was T cells isolated from PBMCs. The receptors shown here come from a human donor in good health.

This clone has only one observation. The chain recombines TRBV5-1 with TRBJ1-2; D is unclear. Germline values: CDR1 SGHRS, CDR2 YFSETQ. The CDR3 is 14 amino acids. Trimming cost V 4 bases and J 0 bases, with 10 bases left between them. CDR3 in DNA: TGCGCCAGCAGCCAGCGGAGGACTAACTATGGCTACACCTTC. Translating gives CASSQRRTNYGYTF. The whole variable domain, filled in from reference TRBV5-1 and TRBJ1-2, reads KAGVTQTPRYLIKTRGQQVTLSCSPISGHRSVSWYQQTPGQGLQFLFEYFSETQRNKGNFPGRFSGRQFSNSRSEMNVSTLELGDSALYLCASSQRRTNYGYTFGSGTRLTVV.

The V gene is TRBV9, the J gene TRBJ2-7; D is ambiguous. Trimming took off 0 bases at V and 6 bases at J, with 10 bases between the two ends. Looked up from germline, CDR1 is SGDLS and CDR2 is YYNGEE. The CDR3 is made up of 13 amino acids. The CDR3 nucleotides are TGTGCCAGCAGCGTAGGGGCTGTCTCCGAGCAGTACTTC. Protein product: CASSVGAVSEQYF.

The V call is TRBV5-1, the J call TRBJ2-7; TRBD1 aligns across 9 bases. Germline V lookup: CDR1 SGHRS, CDR2 YFSETQ. The CDR3 runs to 16 residues. With V trimmed by 0 bases and J by 3 bases, 7 bases remained unmatched. The CDR3 protein is CASSLGEQGAGYEQYF. CDR3 DNA: TGCGCCAGCAGCTTGGGAGAACAGGGGGCAGGCTACGAGCAGTACTTC.

The rearrangement uses TRBV27 and TRBJ2-2; D might be TRBD1 (6 bases). The CDR3 totals 13 residues. Germline CDR1 reads MNHEY; CDR2 reads SMNVEV (reference sequence). V dropped 5 bases and J dropped 8 bases, with 12 bases sitting between them. This CDR3 is CASSPDRTGELFF. The CDR3, as DNA: TGTGCCAGCAGTCCCGACAGGACAGGGGAGCTGTTTTTT.

V usage is TRBV4-1 and J usage is TRBJ2-1, with 9 positions matching TRBD2. The CDR3 contains 17 residues. Trimming at V came to 0 bases and at J to 5 bases, leaving 8 bases not matched to a gene. In germline, CDR1 is MGHRA, CDR2 YSYEKL. The chain's CDR3 is CASSQEFTLAGNNEQFF. DNA for the CDR3: TGCGCCAGCAGCCAAGAGTTTACACTAGCGGGCAACAATGAGCAGTTCTTC.

J is TRBJ2-2 and V is TRBV5-1, with TRBD2 identical over 7 bases. This CDR3 has 15 amino acids. Looked up from germline, CDR1 is SGHRS and CDR2 is YFSETQ. J lost 2 bases, V lost 2 bases, and 3 bases had no gene match. The CDR3 nucleotides read TGCGCCAGCAGCTTTAGCGGGCGAAACACCGGGGAGCTGTTTTTT. Protein: CASSFSGRNTGELFF.

V and J are TRBV19 and TRBJ1-1; 7 bases line up with TRBD1. The CDR3 sequence is 16 residues long. V dropped 3 bases and J dropped 0; count of bases not matched to a gene: 7. The V gene's germline CDR1 is LNHDA and CDR2 SQIVND (reference sequence). The CDR3 loop reads CASSIRGAVMNTEAFF. The CDR3 DNA is TGTGCCAGTAGTATCAGGGGGGCGGTGATGAACACTGAAGCTTTCTTT. Full variable domain (missing parts from reference TRBV19 and TRBJ1-1): DGGITQSPKYLFRKEGQNVTLSCEQNLNHDAMYWYRQDPGQGLRLIYYSQIVNDFQKGDIAEGYSVSREKKESFPLTVTSAQKNPTAFYLCASSIRGAVMNTEAFFGQGTRLTVV.

This chain links TRBV7-2 with TRBJ2-7; TRBD2 matches 9 bases. The germline gives CDR1 SGHTA, CDR2 FQGNSA. Trimming removed 5 bases from V and 1 base from J; junction bases left unmatched: 9. The CDR3 extends over 16 amino acids. CDR3 sequence: CASSPWSSGSSYEQYF. The CDR3 nucleotides are TGTGCCAGCAGCCCGTGGAGTAGCGGGAGTTCCTACGAGCAGTACTTC.

The J gene is TRBJ2-7, the V gene TRBV27; the D gene is possibly TRBD2 (6 bases). Germline V lookup: CDR1 MNHEY, CDR2 SMNVEV (reference sequence). Trimming removed 8 bases from V and 2 bases from J, with 19 bases in between. CDR3 length: 15 residues. CDR3 amino acids: CASGRVGGAPYEQYF. In nucleotides, the CDR3 is TGTGCCAGCGGAAGAGTGGGGGGAGCCCCCTACGAGCAGTACTTC.